These T cell receptor beta chains were read from a single sample in a study of human thymus T cells. Clones were sequenced by immunoSEQ multiplex PCR, and TCRdb holds only the in-frame ones, with some missing. The sample holds 75,000 to 90,000 clones, nearly 98% seen once. Sample: thymus tissue. The receptors were gathered from a boy younger than two with a congenital heart defect but otherwise immunologically healthy. CDR3s include the opening cysteine and the closing phenylalanine or tryptophan. A D gene is named only where the DNA matches it firmly. Clone size is shown for a subset of rows, as once, few, many or a class of expanded clone.

j_call v_call d_call clone_size cdr3_nt cdr3_aa
TRBJ1-1 TRBV6-5 NA NA TGTGCCAGCAGTTACAGGGGGGGGACTGAAGCTTTCTTT CASSYRGGTEAFF
TRBJ2-1 TRBV29-1 TRBD2 NA TGCAGCGTTGAAGACTGTCGGATCCCGGGACTAGCGGGAGAGGGGCATTTGAATGAGCAGTTCTTC CSVEDCRIPGLAGEGHLNEQFF
TRBJ2-7 TRBV19 TRBD1 once TGTGCCAGTAGTACCGCAGGGGGCTACGAGCAGTACTTC CASSTAGGYEQYF
TRBJ2-6 TRBV11-3 NA NA TGTGCCAGCAGCTTAGCGGCCAGGGCCGGGGCCAACGTCCTGACTTTC CASSLAARAGANVLTF
TRBJ2-1 TRBV5-1 NA NA TGCGCCAGCAGCTTGTATGGGCAGGGGATTGCGAATGAGCAGTTCTTC CASSLYGQGIANEQFF
TRBJ1-5 TRBV29-1 NA NA TGCAGCCTTTCCACGGGGGTATGTCAGCCCCAGCATTTT CSLSTGVCQPQHF
TRBJ2-7 TRBV7-9 TRBD1 few TGTGCCAGCACCGTTGACAGGGCCCACGAGCAGTACTTC CASTVDRAHEQYF
TRBJ1-5 TRBV7-2 NA NA TGTGCCAGCAGCATCGGCGTAAAAGGGGGCAATCAGCCCCAGCATTTT CASSIGVKGGNQPQHF
TRBJ2-6 TRBV28 TRBD1 once TGTGCCAGCAGTTATATACAGGGGACTGGGGCCAACGTCCTGACTTTC CASSYIQGTGANVLTF
TRBJ2-5 TRBV28 NA NA TGTGCCAGCAGTGACAAGGTAGTCCACTCGGAGACCCAGTACTTC CASSDKVVHSETQYF
TRBJ2-7 TRBV19 TRBD2 NA TGTGCCAGTAGTTCCGGGACTAGTAGCTACGAGCAGTACTTC CASSSGTSSYEQYF
TRBJ1-1 TRBV14 TRBD1 NA TGTGCCAGCAGCCCATGGGACAGGGGACGTCCCGTCGCTGAAGCTTTCTTT CASSPWDRGRPVAEAFF
TRBJ1-2 TRBV7-2 NA NA TGTGCCAGCAGCTTAGTAAATTTAGGGAATGGCTACACCTTC CASSLVNLGNGYTF
TRBJ1-4 TRBV4-1 NA NA TGCGCCAGCAGCCAGCCCAAGACAGGACTACTAAATGAAAAACTGTTTTTT CASSQPKTGLLNEKLFF
TRBJ1-1 TRBV20-1 NA NA TGCAGTGCTACAACAGGGGAAGCTTTCTTT CSATTGEAFF
TRBJ2-4 TRBV6-6 TRBD1 NA TGTGCCAGCAACAGGGGGCTAGCCAAAAACATTCAGTACTTC CASNRGLAKNIQYF
TRBJ2-3 TRBV19 NA NA TGTGCCAGTGCGTGGGGGACCCCAGATACGCAGTATTTT CASAWGTPDTQYF
TRBJ2-1 TRBV13 TRBD2 NA TGTGCCAGCAGCTATAATCGGGGGGGCCAAATCCGTCAGTATGGGTACAATGAGCAGTTCTTC CASSYNRGGQIRQYGYNEQFF
TRBJ2-7 TRBV28 TRBD2 NA TGTGCCAGCAGTGTCCGCAGGGGCCGGACTAGCGGGAGGGCCTACGAGCAGTACTTC CASSVRRGRTSGRAYEQYF
TRBJ1-2 TRBV7-8 TRBD1 NA TGTGCCAGCAGCTTAGCGGAGACAGGGAGCACCTTC CASSLAETGSTF
TRBJ2-2 TRBV6-1 NA NA TGTGCCAGCAGTGAACCTACAGACAGGACCTCTACGAACACCGGGGAGCTGTTTTTT CASSEPTDRTSTNTGELFF
TRBJ2-3 TRBV5-4 NA NA TGTGCCAGCAGCTTGGAGCGGTCCCGGGGCACAGATACGCAGTATTTT CASSLERSRGTDTQYF
TRBJ1-1 TRBV11-2 TRBD1 NA TGTGCCAGCAGCGATATGACAGGGCCAATGAACACTGAAGCTTTCTTT CASSDMTGPMNTEAFF
TRBJ2-7 TRBV6-5 TRBD2 NA TGTGCCAGCAAAACTAGCGGGCTCCCCTACGAGCAGTACTTC CASKTSGLPYEQYF
TRBJ2-2 TRBV19 TRBD1 NA TGTGCCAGTAGTAGGGACAGGGATAAGGAAACCGGGGAGCTGTTTTTT CASSRDRDKETGELFF
TRBJ1-5 TRBV28 NA NA TGTGCCAGCAGGTTGGAAAATCAGCCCCAGCATTTT CASRLENQPQHF
TRBJ2-7 TRBV14 NA NA TGTGCCAGCAGCCAAGCTACAGGGAATCATGAGCAGTACTTC CASSQATGNHEQYF
TRBJ2-1 TRBV28 NA NA TGTGCCACCCTCGGGGGAGAGAATGAGCAGTTCTTC CATLGGENEQFF
TRBJ1-6 TRBV5-1 TRBD1 NA TGCGCCAGCAGCAAGGGACAGACGGCTTATAATTCACCCCTCCACTTT CASSKGQTAYNSPLHF